This T cell receptor (beta chain) was profiled in a study of T-cell memory formation after mild COVID-19. CDR1 and CDR2 from the germline V gene are MNHEY and SMNVEV (reference sequence). V lost 6 bases and J 2 bases, leaving 11 bases between the germline ends. The CDR3 covers 13 residues. TCRdb ran MiXCR on the 5' RACE reads and lists one entry per CDR3 protein. The sample records about 560,000 distinct CDR3 sequences, about 18% being singletons. The TCR was taken from an adult woman who had mild COVID-19 (a few samples of this study predate the infection). Cell type and time point are not known. Sequenced material: PBMCs or a T cell subset sorted from them (not recorded which). V usage is TRBV27 and J usage is TRBJ2-7; possible D gene TRBD1, 5 bases. The CDR3 DNA is TGTGCCAGCAGGGTGGACAACGCCTACGAGCAGTACTTC. Its translation is CASRVDNAYEQYF.